This TCR beta chain appears in the sequencing data of a study of regulatory T cells in long-lasting Graves disease. Many counts were recorded for this clonotype. Researchers made TCR beta libraries by using iRepertoire HTBI primers and running Arm-PCR on CDR3 regions. TCRdb re-called the multiplex PCR reads through MiXCR, storing one row per CDR3 protein. The data show more than 350,000 distinct CDR3 sequences, 14% to 15% seen once. The time point is: newly diagnosed GD, antithyroid drugs for less than 3 months. Extracted PBMC RNA gave rise to the TCR library. The CDR3 has 16 residues. V shed 6 bases and J 5 bases; nucleotides not matched to a gene: 9. Germline assignment: CDR1 GTSNPN and CDR2 SVGIG (reference sequence). These data were likewise used in another study, on T cells in Graves' hyperthyroidism and ophthalmopathy.

The origin of this receptor is a woman aged 30 to 39 with Graves disease. The sample was peripheral blood mononuclear cells (PBMCs), taken at new diagnosis, from a patient treated with antithyroid drugs. The chain is built from TRBV30 and TRBJ2-2; TRBD2 matches 13 bases. The CDR3 nucleotides read TGTGCCTGTTCGACTAGCGGGAGGATTCTAACCGGGGAGCTGTTTTTT. Residues: CACSTSGRILTGELFF.